This TCR beta chain was found in a study of shared clonotypes between healthy human individuals. An approximately 210 ng quantity of DNA, roughly 32,000 T cell genomes, went into the sorted-subset replicate PCRs. Data came from immunoSEQ multiplex PCR; TCRdb stores just in-frame clones and leaves some out. The sample yields 2 million to 2.5 million clones, about 95% seen once. Study outcomes and limitations: Sequencing depth was predicted to influence how clonotypes are shared among donors. Naive subsets tended to show greater estimated richness than memory subsets.

On this clone itself: What it binds is not known.

The naive CD8 fraction comprised CD45RO-negative cells positively selected for CCR7 and excluded terminally differentiated effector memory CD45RA+ cells. The TCR sequence derives from a man between 18 and 35 years old in good health. The sample was naive CD8+ T cells sorted from blood.

In nucleotides, the CDR3 is TGTGCCAGCAGTTGGGGGGACGGTGCTTCCTACAATGAGCAGTTCTTC. Translating it yields CASSWGDGASYNEQFF. The chain uses TRBV6-5 and TRBJ2-1; D might be TRBD2 (6 bases). With 4 bases removed from V and 1 base from J, the gap between germline ends came to 14 bases. This CDR3 contains 16 residues. CDR1 and CDR2 (germline): MNHEY, SVGAGI.